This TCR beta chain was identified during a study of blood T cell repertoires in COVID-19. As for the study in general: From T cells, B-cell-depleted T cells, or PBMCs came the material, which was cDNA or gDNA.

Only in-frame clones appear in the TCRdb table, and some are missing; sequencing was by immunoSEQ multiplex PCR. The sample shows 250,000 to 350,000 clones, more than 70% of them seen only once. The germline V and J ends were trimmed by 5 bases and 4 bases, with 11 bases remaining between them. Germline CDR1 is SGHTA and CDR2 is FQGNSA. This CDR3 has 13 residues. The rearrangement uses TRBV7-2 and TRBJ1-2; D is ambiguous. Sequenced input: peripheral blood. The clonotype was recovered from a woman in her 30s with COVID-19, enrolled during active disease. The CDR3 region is CASSLRGSYGYTF. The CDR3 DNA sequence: TGTGCCAGCAGCCTCCGGGGTTCCTATGGCTACACCTTC.